This record looks at one TCR beta chain sequence and its context. Antigen: not known. The table came from immunoSEQ multiplex PCR; TCRdb's copy has only in-frame clones and leaves some out. The table lists approximately 70,000 clones, about 80% of them singletons. The CDR3 has 15 amino acids. Per the germline V gene, CDR1 is SGHTS and CDR2 is YDEGEE. The trim removed 0 bases at V and 1 base at J, leaving 0 bases unmatched. This sample is drawn from a study of OX40 agonist ivuxolimab in advanced cancers. On the study more broadly: Patients were dosed with the agonistic anti-OX40 (CD134) antibody ivuxolimab.

Overall study findings and caveats: Both CD4+ and CD8+ T cell populations in blood had undergone clonal expansion by week 6 at 0.1 to 3.0 mg/kg.

Cycle 7 day 1, cycle 4 day 1, and baseline were the timepoints at which blood was sampled. The clonotype originates from an adult with an advanced solid tumor such as melanoma, head and neck, liver or kidney cancer. The sample consisted of CD4+ or CD8+ T cells sorted from blood, taken in a trial of the OX40 agonist ivuxolimab. The V and J genes are TRBV5-8 and TRBJ2-2, with 7 bases identical to TRBD1. The CDR3 spells CASSLGQGNTGELFF. The CDR3 region has the DNA TGTGCCAGCAGCTTGGGACAGGGGAACACCGGGGAGCTGTTTTTT.